The clone carrying this TCR beta chain occurred once. Specified time point: blood from clinic visit 5 months post-surgery; TSC patient then seizure free. The data were obtained in a study of brain T cells in children with intractable seizures. With 1 base removed from V and 0 bases from J, the gap between germline ends came to 17 bases. Looked up from germline, CDR1 is SGHNT and CDR2 is YYREEE (reference sequence). This CDR3 is built from 18 residues. Repertoires were generated with immunoSEQ multiplex PCR, while TCRdb's copy carries only in-frame clones and drops some. The sample lists around 340,000 clones, nearly 95% occurring once.

The TCR originated in a boy younger than two with tuberous sclerosis and intractable seizures. The chain is built from TRBV5-4 and TRBJ2-1; D is possibly TRBD2 (7 bases). The sequenced sample was peripheral blood, obtained approximately 5 months after surgery. The CDR3 is CASSLRGSGIFSYNEQFF. The CDR3 nucleotides are TGTGCCAGCAGCTTGAGGGGGAGCGGGATATTCTCCTACAATGAGCAGTTCTTC.